This is a list of T cell receptor beta chains from one sample in a study of shared clonotypes between healthy human individuals. The repertoire was sequenced with immunoSEQ multiplex PCR; TCRdb's copy has only in-frame clones and lacks some. The sample includes more than 2,000,000 clones, 80% to 95% of them seen just once. The specimen sequenced was naive CD4+ T cells from PBMCs. Source of these receptors: a man between 18 and 29 years old in good health. Some clones in this sample may be carry-over from other donors' samples. Both conserved end residues are part of each CDR3. Each record gives: CDR3 protein, J gene, D gene, V gene. D genes are given only for firm matches.

CASSVRAGAETDTQYF	TRBJ2-3	TRBD2	TRBV9
CASSNGQDYGYTF	TRBJ1-2	TRBD1	TRBV5-1
CASSSQAGDDPYGYTF	TRBJ1-2	.	TRBV7-3
CASSLDGGPQPQHF	TRBJ1-5	.	TRBV7-9
CASSPTASYEQYF	TRBJ2-7	.	TRBV27
CASSGQDLSYEQYF	TRBJ2-7	TRBD1	TRBV2
CAISEARPSSGNTIYF	TRBJ1-3	.	TRBV10-3
CASSTAGEGSYEQYF	TRBJ2-7	.	TRBV6-5
CASSEGQGGREKLFF	TRBJ1-4	TRBD1	TRBV28
CASSELGQGVGTQYF	TRBJ2-3	TRBD1	TRBV25-1
CASSLGDRGTEAFF	TRBJ1-1	TRBD1	TRBV28
CASSLRKGVEQFF	TRBJ2-1	.	TRBV7-2
CASSLIGGNQPQHF	TRBJ1-5	.	TRBV5-1
CASSFRDSAGEQYF	TRBJ2-7	TRBD2	TRBV7-3
CASSLAREGRSYEQYF	TRBJ2-7	TRBD2	TRBV28
CASSGDRGEEKLFF	TRBJ1-4	TRBD1	TRBV9
CASSVSGDTQYF	TRBJ2-3	.	TRBV9
CASSYLQGTNTGELFF	TRBJ2-2	.	TRBV6-6
CASSLPSGTVGQNIQYF	TRBJ2-4	.	TRBV5-6
CASSALYEQYF	TRBJ2-7	.	TRBV25-1
CASSVQGLETQYF	TRBJ2-5	.	TRBV19
CASSRDGGTGELFF	TRBJ2-2	.	TRBV7-9
CATRTSGRGMYYEQYF	TRBJ2-7	TRBD2	TRBV10-3
CASSAQGQTEAFF	TRBJ1-1	TRBD1	TRBV7-9
CASLGRTGGYTF	TRBJ1-2	.	TRBV2
CASSSPLSEQFF	TRBJ2-1	.	TRBV6-6
CASRNILRGKLNYGYTF	TRBJ1-2	.	TRBV19
CASSSLLGQGTDTQYF	TRBJ2-3	TRBD1	TRBV5-4
CAWSRSQETQYF	TRBJ2-5	.	TRBV30
CASSSEKRVRNEQFF	TRBJ2-1	.	TRBV28
CASSLGGGPHQPQHF	TRBJ1-5	.	TRBV28
CASSSPGKGKEKLFF	TRBJ1-4	.	TRBV4-1
CASSLVARDYGYTF	TRBJ1-2	.	TRBV5-8
CASSVEVGEQFF	TRBJ2-1	.	TRBV6-1
CASSVQGGGYGYTF	TRBJ1-2	TRBD1	TRBV7-9